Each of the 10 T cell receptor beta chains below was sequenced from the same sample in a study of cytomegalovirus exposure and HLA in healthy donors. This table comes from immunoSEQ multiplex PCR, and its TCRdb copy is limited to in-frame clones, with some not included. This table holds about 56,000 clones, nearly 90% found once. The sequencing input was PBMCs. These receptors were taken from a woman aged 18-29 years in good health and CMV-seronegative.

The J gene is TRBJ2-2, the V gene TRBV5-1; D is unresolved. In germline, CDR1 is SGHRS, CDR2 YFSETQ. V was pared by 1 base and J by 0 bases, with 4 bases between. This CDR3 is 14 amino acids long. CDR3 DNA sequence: TGCGCCAGCAGCTTGATATCGAACACCGGGGAGCTGTTTTTT. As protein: CASSLISNTGELFF.

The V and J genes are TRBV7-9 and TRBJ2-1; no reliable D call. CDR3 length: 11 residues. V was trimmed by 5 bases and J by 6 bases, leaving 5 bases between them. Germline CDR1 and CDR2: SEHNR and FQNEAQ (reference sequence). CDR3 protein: CASSLSNEQFF. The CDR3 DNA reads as TGTGCCAGCAGCCTAAGCAATGAGCAGTTCTTC.

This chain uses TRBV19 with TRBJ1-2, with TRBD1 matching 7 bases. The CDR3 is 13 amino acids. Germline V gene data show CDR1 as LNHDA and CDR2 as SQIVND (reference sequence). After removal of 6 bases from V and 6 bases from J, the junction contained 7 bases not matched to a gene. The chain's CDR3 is CASSQQGIDGYTF. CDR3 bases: TGTGCCAGTAGCCAACAGGGGATAGATGGCTACACCTTC.

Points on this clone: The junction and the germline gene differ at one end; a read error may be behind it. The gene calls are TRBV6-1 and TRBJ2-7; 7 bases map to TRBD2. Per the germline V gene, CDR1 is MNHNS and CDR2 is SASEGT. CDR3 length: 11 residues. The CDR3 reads CASSSAWEGDF. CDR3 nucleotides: TGTGCCAGCAGTTCCGCTTGGGAGGGCGACTTC.

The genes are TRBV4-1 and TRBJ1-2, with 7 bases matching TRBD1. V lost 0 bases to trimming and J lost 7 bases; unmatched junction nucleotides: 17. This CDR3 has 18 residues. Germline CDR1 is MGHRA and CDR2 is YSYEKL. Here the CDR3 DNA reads TGCGCCAGCAGCCAAGAAGCCGGGGACAGTTTCTTGGGAGGTGGCTACACCTTC. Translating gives CASSQEAGDSFLGGGYTF.

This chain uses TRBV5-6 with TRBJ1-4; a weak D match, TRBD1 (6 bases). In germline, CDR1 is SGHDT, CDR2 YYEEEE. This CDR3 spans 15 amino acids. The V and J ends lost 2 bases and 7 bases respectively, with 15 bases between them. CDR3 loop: CASSFFWTAPEKLFF. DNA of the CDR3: TGTGCCAGCAGCTTCTTTTGGACAGCCCCTGAAAAACTGTTTTTT.

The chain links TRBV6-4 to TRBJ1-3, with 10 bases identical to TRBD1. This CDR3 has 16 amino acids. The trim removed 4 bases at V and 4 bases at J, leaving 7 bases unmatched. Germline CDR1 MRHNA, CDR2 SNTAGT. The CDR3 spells CASSGGQGLRGNTIYF. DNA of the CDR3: TGTGCCAGCAGTGGGGGACAGGGGTTGAGAGGAAACACCATATATTTT.

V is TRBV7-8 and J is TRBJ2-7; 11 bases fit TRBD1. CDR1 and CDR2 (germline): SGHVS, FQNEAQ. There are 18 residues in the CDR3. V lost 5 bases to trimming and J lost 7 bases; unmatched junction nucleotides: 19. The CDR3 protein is CASSQMGQGGSGTGEQYF. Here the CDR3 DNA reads TGTGCCAGCAGCCAGATGGGACAGGGGGGCTCCGGCACGGGAGAGCAGTACTTC.

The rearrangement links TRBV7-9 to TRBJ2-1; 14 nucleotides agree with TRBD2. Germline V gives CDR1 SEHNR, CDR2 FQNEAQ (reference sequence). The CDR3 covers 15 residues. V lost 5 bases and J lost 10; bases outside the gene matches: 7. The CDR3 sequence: CASSGTGTSGGEQFF. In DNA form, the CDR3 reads TGTGCCAGCAGCGGAACCGGGACTAGCGGGGGAGAGCAGTTCTTC.

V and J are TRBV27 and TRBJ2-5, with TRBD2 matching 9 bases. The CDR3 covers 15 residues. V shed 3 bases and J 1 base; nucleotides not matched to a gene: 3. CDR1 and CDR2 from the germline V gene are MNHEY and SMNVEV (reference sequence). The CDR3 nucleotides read TGTGCCAGCAGTTTTGCGGGGGGGGGCCAAGAGACCCAGTACTTC. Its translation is CASSFAGGGQETQYF.